Given below is one T cell receptor beta chain in context. This clonotype showed up just a few times. The antigen this receptor binds is unknown. Per-nucleotide qualities are absent, and no much larger clonotype sits a single base away. The sequencer was an Illumina NovaSeq 6000. TCRalpha and TCRbeta cDNA libraries were built by 5'RACE with constant-segment primers, adding sample barcodes and unique molecular identifiers. Trizol reagent was used to extract RNA from every sample. Library amplification was performed in two PCR steps, and a second sample barcode and Illumina TruSeq adapters were introduced in the second step. The libraries were sequenced on an Illumina NovaSeq using 2 x 150 bp paired-end reads. In the source study's methods: Reads were demultiplexed and collapsed into UMI-guided consensus sequences with migec v1.2.7. Using mixcr v2.1.11, the UMI consensuses were aligned to TRA and TRB V and J templates and assembled into clonotypes. A clonotype was counted as expanded or contracted only when both edgeR and NoisET called the clonotype significant, with the noise models trained on biological replicates. edgeR calls used a false discovery rate-adjusted p below 0.01 and a log2 fold-change threshold of 1. As an exploratory analysis of dynamics, max-normalized trajectories of the 1000 most abundant clonotypes were examined with PCA combined with hierarchical clustering. Separately sequenced CD4+ and CD8+ repertoires were used to assign the CD4 or CD8 phenotype of responding clones. The public reads were quality trimmed at Q25 with fastp and then assembled into clones with MiXCR by TCRdb, keeping productive beta chains. A single entry per CDR3 protein holds the most common genes and DNA from its merged rows. These V and J calls originate from TCRdb's pipeline instead of the authors' own analysis. A total of 380,000 or so distinct CDR3 sequences appear in this sample, 13% to 15% of them only once. Under 25% of the sample comes from the top ten.

The source of the sample is a study of T-cell memory formation after mild COVID-19 (dated by TCRdb to 2020 to 2022). For context, the study as a whole: Most TCR sequence clusters were specific to one of the two donors. In two donors, T-cell clones that expanded and contracted after mild COVID-19 were followed by sequencing TCRalpha and TCRbeta repertoires longitudinally. Two young, previously healthy adult volunteers, one female and one male, were included in the cohort. Beyond this particular receptor, the publication reports: The study included only two mild cases, and larger cohorts that include severe cases with pre-infection samples were judged to be necessary. SARS-CoV-2 specificity of the second-wave clones peaking on day 37 was not confirmed. Balanced CD4/CD8 phenotypes were observed for clones contracting from day 15 to 85, whereas a bias towards CD4+ was observed for a second wave of clones expanding from day 15 to 37. Contracting CD4+ clones were found mainly in CM and EM memory subsets, while CD8+ clones were enriched in EMRA. Some responding clones were detected in pre-infection memory, suggesting pre-existing cross-reactive memory T cells joined the SARS-CoV-2 response.

The junction carries 12 bases between V and J, which are trimmed by 4 bases and 5 bases respectively. The CDR3 goes from the cysteine to the phenylalanine over 14 residues. The entry retains the CDR3 DNA only, 42 bases that are in frame from base 1. Looking up the germline V gene yields CDR1 SGHRS and CDR2 YFSETQ. PBMCs were isolated by Ficoll-Paque density gradient centrifugation. This receptor was taken from a man aged 18 to 30 who had mild COVID-19 (a few samples of this study predate the infection). The sample titles of this study are shuffled in the database, so cell type and time point are left out; the donor was told from shared clones. Sequences were obtained from PBMCs or a T cell subset sorted from them (not recorded which). The chain is made from TRBV5-1 and TRBJ1-4; the best D guess is TRBD1, with 5 bases matching. In nucleotide form, the sequence is TGCGCCAGCAGCCTAGGGAACAGGAATGAAAAACTGTTTTTT. Translated, this is CASSLGNRNEKLFF.